These T cell receptor beta chains were read from a single sample in a study of T cells after yellow fever vaccination. TCRdb independently ran MiXCR on the 5' RACE reads; one entry per CDR3 protein. The sample records around 600,000 distinct CDR3 sequences, roughly an eighth being singletons. The material sequenced was PBMCs, taken on the day of the yellow fever booster vaccination. These receptors all come from a man aged 30 to 45 who received the YFV17D yellow fever vaccine. CDR3s include the opening cysteine and the closing phenylalanine or tryptophan. The D gene is left open where the match is weak. Only some rows state a clone size, as once, few, many or a class for expanded clones.

many	TRBD2	TRBV20-1	16	TRBJ2-1	CSARDGTSGRFHEQFF	TGCAGTGCTAGAGACGGGACTAGCGGGAGGTTTCATGAGCAGTTCTTC
NA	TRBD2	TRBV5-1	15	TRBJ2-1	CASSLEGLADNEQFF	TGCGCCAGCAGCTTGGAAGGACTAGCGGACAATGAGCAGTTCTTC
few	TRBD2	TRBV30	18	TRBJ2-1	CAWRGELAGSHSYNEQFF	TGTGCCTGGAGAGGGGAACTAGCGGGATCCCACTCCTACAATGAGCAGTTCTTC
few	NA	TRBV6-2/TRBV6-3	14	TRBJ1-1	CASSLILGGTEAFF	TGTGCCAGCAGTCTTATCCTAGGGGGGACTGAAGCTTTCTTT
NA	NA	TRBV21-1	14	TRBJ2-5	CASSKGLEQETQYF	TGTGCCAGCAGCAAAGGACTGGAGCAAGAGACCCAGTACTTC
NA	TRBD2	TRBV10-2	16	TRBJ2-3	CATTGLAGGGTDTQYF	TGCGCCACCACGGGACTAGCGGGAGGAGGCACAGATACGCAGTATTTT
NA	TRBD2	TRBV4-2	17	TRBJ2-2	CASSQGSQRGLTGELFF	TGTGCCAGCAGCCAAGGATCCCAGCGGGGGCTCACCGGGGAGCTGTTTTTT
NA	NA	TRBV7-2	15	TRBJ1-5	CASSPSGNSNLPQHF	TGTGCCAGCAGCCCATCCGGGAATAGCAATCTGCCCCAGCATTTT
many	TRBD1	TRBV7-9	14	TRBJ2-7	CASSFDRGSYEQYF	TGTGCCAGCAGCTTTGACAGGGGTAGCTACGAGCAGTACTTC
NA	NA	TRBV20-1	15	TRBJ1-5	CSARTGNRPNQPQHF	TGCAGTGCTAGAACCGGGAACAGACCCAATCAGCCCCAGCATTTT
NA	TRBD2	TRBV4-3	15	TRBJ2-1	CASSQGLAGGWEQFF	TGCGCCAGCAGCCAGGGACTAGCGGGAGGCTGGGAGCAGTTCTTC
NA	NA	TRBV5-5	13	TRBJ1-4	CASSLFGEEKLFF	TGTGCCAGCAGCTTGTTCGGGGAAGAAAAACTGTTTTTT
few	NA	TRBV6-6	12	TRBJ2-1	CASSPLPDEQFF	TGTGCCAGCAGTCCTCTCCCGGATGAGCAGTTCTTC
few	TRBD2	TRBV19	20	TRBJ2-1	CASSIEPPPISGRGDNEQFF	TGTGCCAGTAGTATAGAACCTCCCCCTATTAGCGGGAGAGGCGACAATGAGCAGTTCTTC
few	NA	TRBV19	13	TRBJ2-7	CASSRAPSYEQYF	TGTGCCAGTAGTCGGGCTCCGTCCTACGAGCAGTACTTC
few	NA	TRBV29-1	14	TRBJ2-5	CSVAPRGEGETQYF	TGCAGCGTGGCCCCCAGGGGAGAAGGCGAGACCCAGTACTTC
few	TRBD2	TRBV5-1	16	TRBJ2-1	CASSTAGDSSYNEQFF	TGCGCCAGCAGTACGGCGGGGGATAGCTCCTACAATGAGCAGTTCTTC
NA	NA	TRBV4-1	15	TRBJ2-1	CPSAPGGGVDNEQFF	TGCCCCAGCGCCCCAGGAGGGGGGGTTGACAATGAGCAGTTCTTC
few	TRBD1	TRBV6-2/TRBV6-3	14	TRBJ1-1	CASRVDRVGTEAFF	TGTGCCAGCAGGGTCGACAGGGTAGGCACTGAAGCTTTCTTT
NA	NA	TRBV4-3	18	TRBJ2-2	CASSQDGRFVEGTGELFF	TGCGCCAGCAGCCAAGATGGCCGGTTCGTGGAAGGCACCGGGGAGCTGTTTTTT
NA	NA	TRBV9	13	TRBJ2-3	CASSVVSTDTQYF	TGTGCCAGCAGCGTAGTGAGCACAGATACGCAGTATTTT
NA	NA	TRBV20-1	13	TRBJ2-3	CSARVHRQSIWHF	TGCAGTGCTAGAGTTCACAGACAAAGTATCTGGCATTTT
NA	TRBD1	TRBV18	16	TRBJ2-4	CASSPGTGLAKNIQYF	TGTGCCAGCTCACCTGGGACAGGACTAGCCAAAAACATTCAGTACTTC
NA	NA	TRBV12-3/TRBV12-4	17	TRBJ2-2	CASSLRGPSRGTGELFF	TGTGCCAGCAGTTTACGGGGACCATCGAGGGGCACCGGGGAGCTGTTTTTT
NA	NA	TRBV5-1	14	TRBJ2-5	CASSGVQVEETQYF	TGCGCCAGCAGCGGTGTCCAAGTAGAAGAGACCCAGTACTTC
NA	TRBD2	TRBV10-2	18	TRBJ2-1	CASLPTSGRAGGNNEQFF	TGCGCCTCCCTCCCGACTAGCGGGAGGGCCGGGGGAAACAATGAGCAGTTCTTC
few	NA	TRBV20-1	14	TRBJ2-5	CSARDRGLEETQYF	TGCAGTGCTAGAGATCGAGGACTGGAAGAGACCCAGTACTTC
few	TRBD2	TRBV15	17	TRBJ2-7	CATSRLRTSGKSYEQYF	TGTGCCACCAGCAGGCTGAGGACTAGCGGAAAATCCTACGAGCAGTACTTC
few	NA	TRBV10-3	14	TRBJ2-7	CAISDSGLTYEQYF	TGTGCCATCAGTGACAGCGGCCTAACCTACGAGCAGTACTTC
few	NA	TRBV18	14	TRBJ1-1	CASSVAFMNTEAFF	TGTGCCAGCTCAGTAGCATTCATGAACACTGAAGCTTTCTTT
few	NA	TRBV20-1	12	TRBJ2-5	CSATRLPETQYF	TGCAGTGCCACTAGGTTGCCAGAGACCCAGTACTTC
many	NA	TRBV12-3/TRBV12-4	12	TRBJ2-7	CASRHRAYEQYF	TGTGCCAGCAGGCACAGGGCCTACGAGCAGTACTTC
few	NA	TRBV5-1	14	TRBJ1-4	CASSLSGENEKLFF	TGCGCCAGCAGCTTATCTGGGGAAAACGAAAAACTGTTTTTT
few	NA	TRBV24-1	14	TRBJ2-1	CATSVGAAHNEQFF	TGTGCCACCAGTGTAGGAGCGGCGCACAATGAGCAGTTCTTC
NA	NA	TRBV10-3	10	TRBJ1-1	CAIKNPEAFF	TGTGCCATCAAAAACCCTGAAGCTTTCTTT
NA	NA	TRBV7-2	14	TRBJ2-7	CASSSVNGPYEQYF	TGTGCCAGCAGCTCTGTTAACGGCCCCTACGAGCAGTACTTC
NA	TRBD1	TRBV12-3/TRBV12-4	13	TRBJ1-1	CASSNTGGPEAFF	TGTGCCAGCAGCAACACAGGGGGCCCTGAAGCTTTCTTT
once	TRBD1	TRBV20-1	14	TRBJ2-7	CSARGTGGTYEQYF	TGCAGTGCTAGAGGGACAGGAGGAACCTACGAGCAGTACTTC
few	TRBD2	TRBV30	13	TRBJ2-1	CAWTLGGPDEQFF	TGTGCCTGGACGCTGGGAGGGCCGGATGAGCAGTTCTTC
few	NA	TRBV12-3/TRBV12-4	17	TRBJ2-5	CASREGDFSWYQETQYF	TGTGCCAGCAGGGAGGGAGACTTTTCATGGTACCAAGAGACCCAGTACTTC